Each of the 31 T cell receptor beta chains below was sequenced from the same sample in a study of T-cell reconstitution after alpha-beta-depleted transplantation in children. During its preparation, the TCRbeta library received unique molecular identifiers. TCRdb recomputed calls from the PCR reads with MiXCR, one row per CDR3 protein. The sample yields a few hundred thousand distinct CDR3 sequences, 24% seen once. The material sequenced was PBMCs, mostly from graft donor cells, taken 360 days after TCRalphabeta/CD19-depleted stem cell transplant. These TCRs come from a female patient aged 2-10 years who had a stem cell transplant for congenital amegakaryocytic thrombocytopenia, so the T cells may come from the graft donor.

This clonotype occurred a few times. V and J are TRBV2 and TRBJ1-6; D not certain. This CDR3 region has 15 residues. The V end was cut by 7 bases, the J end by 0 bases, with 10 bases between. CDR1 is SNHLY, CDR2 FYNNEI, per germline. In nucleotides, the CDR3 is TGTGCCAGCATTTCGGAACTCTCCTATAATTCACCCCTCCACTTT. As protein: CASISELSYNSPLHF.

The V call is TRBV7-3, the J call TRBJ2-7, with TRBD1 identical over 7 bases. The CDR3 spans 14 residues. CDR1 is SGHTA, CDR2 FQGTGA, per germline. Trimming removed 4 bases from V and 7 bases from J; junction bases left unmatched: 10. DNA for the CDR3: TGTGCCAGCAGCTCTGGGAGAGGGGACAGTGAGCAGTACTTC. As protein: CASSSGRGDSEQYF.

This clonotype appeared a few times. The chain recombines TRBV27 with TRBJ1-2; D unresolved. Germline CDR1 reads MNHEY; CDR2 reads SMNVEV (reference sequence). V was clipped by 0 bases and J by 4 bases, with 6 bases between them. CDR3 length: 13 amino acids. CDR3: CASSLSAVYGYTF. In nucleotides, the CDR3 is TGTGCCAGCAGTTTATCTGCGGTCTATGGCTACACCTTC.

The genes are TRBV12-3 or TRBV12-4 and TRBJ2-7; TRBD1 aligns across 7 bases. With V trimmed by 6 bases and J by 0 bases, 20 bases remained unmatched. This CDR3 region has 19 residues. Written as DNA, the CDR3 is TGTGCCAGCAGGACCAACGGGACAGACCAACAGATTAGCTCCTACGAGCAGTACTTC. Translated: CASRTNGTDQQISSYEQYF.

This chain connects TRBV5-1 to TRBJ2-7; D may match TRBD1 or TRBD2 (5 bases each). Germline V gives CDR1 SGHRS, CDR2 YFSETQ. The CDR3 runs 14 residues. V was pared by 0 bases and J by 2 bases, with 9 bases between. The CDR3 loop is CASSLAGLPYEQYF. CDR3 bases: TGCGCCAGCAGCTTGGCGGGGCTGCCCTACGAGCAGTACTTC. The full variable domain, its missing parts supplied by reference TRBV5-1 and TRBJ2-7, is KAGVTQTPRYLIKTRGQQVTLSCSPISGHRSVSWYQQTPGQGLQFLFEYFSETQRNKGNFPGRFSGRQFSNSRSEMNVSTLELGDSALYLCASSLAGLPYEQYFGPGTRLTVT.

The rearrangement joins TRBV11-3 to TRBJ2-2; D perhaps matches TRBD2 (6 bases). This CDR3 contains 16 residues. The germline V and J ends were trimmed by 1 base and 4 bases, with 13 bases remaining between them. Germline CDR1 and CDR2: SGHNT and YENEEA. Here the CDR3 reads CASSLGRGVGTGELFF. CDR3 nucleotide sequence: TGTGCCAGCAGCTTAGGGCGGGGAGTCGGCACCGGGGAGCTGTTTTTT.

V gene TRBV28 combines with J gene TRBJ1-5; no clear D gene. From germline, CDR1 is MDHEN and CDR2 SYDVKM. Between the trimmed V and J ends, which lost 6 bases and 2 bases, there was a span of 20 bases. The CDR3 runs to 17 residues. CDR3 sequence: CASSSLVGGIGNQPQHF. The DNA of the CDR3 is TGTGCCAGCAGCTCGCTCGTTGGAGGGATCGGCAATCAGCCCCAGCATTTT.

This clonotype was seen at least ten times. This sequence joins TRBV14 and TRBJ2-1; no firm D call. Germline-derived CDR1 and CDR2 are SGHDN and FVKESK. The CDR3 length is 12 residues. V lost 2 bases to trimming and J lost 8 bases, with 7 bases between them. The CDR3 spells CASSQYWDEQFF. In DNA, the CDR3 is TGTGCCAGCAGCCAATATTGGGATGAGCAGTTCTTC. Drawing the rest from reference TRBV14 and TRBJ2-1, the complete variable domain is EAGVTQFPSHSVIEKGQTVTLRCDPISGHDNLYWYRRVMGKEIKFLLHFVKESKQDESGMPNNRFLAERTGGTYSTLKVQPAELEDSGVYFCASSQYWDEQFFGPGTRLTVL.

The chain joins TRBV20-1 to TRBJ2-3; either TRBD1 or TRBD2 may fit D (5 bases each). The CDR3 has 22 amino acids. Germline V gives CDR1 DFQATT, CDR2 SNEGSKA (reference sequence). V was cut by 4 bases and J by 0 bases, with 35 bases left in between. CDR3 in amino acids: CSATGPPTTQQLGLYSTDTQYF. Written as DNA, the CDR3 is TGCAGTGCTACGGGACCTCCAACCACCCAGCAACTCGGACTCTATAGCACAGATACGCAGTATTTT.

The chain joins TRBV20-1 to TRBJ1-3; D gene uncertain. The CDR3 covers 15 residues. Trimming left V 5 bases short and J 0 bases short, with 14 bases between. Germline CDR1 DFQATT, CDR2 SNEGSKA (reference sequence). CDR3 nucleotides: TGCAGTGCTTTTCTAGGTGGGATCTCTGGAAACACCATATATTTT. It translates to CSAFLGGISGNTIYF.

This clonotype was seen a few times. This chain uses TRBV6-1 with TRBJ2-2; D may be TRBD1 (5 bases). V lost 6 bases and J lost 6, with 11 bases in between. From germline, CDR1 is MNHNS and CDR2 SASEGT. The CDR3 consists of 13 residues. The CDR3 DNA sequence: TGTGCCAGCAGGCCGATACAGGCCGGGGAGCTGTTTTTT. Protein product: CASRPIQAGELFF.

This clonotype has a handful of counts. V gene TRBV27 combines with J gene TRBJ2-5; a possible D gene is TRBD2 (5 bases). This CDR3 comprises 18 residues. The V and J ends lost 6 bases and 4 bases respectively, with 27 bases between them. Germline CDR1 is MNHEY and CDR2 is SMNVEV (reference sequence). The CDR3 protein is CASRARQGWSGQRETQYF. The CDR3 bases are TGTGCCAGCAGGGCCCGCCAAGGGTGGAGCGGTCAAAGAGAGACCCAGTACTTC.

The chain couples TRBV29-1 to TRBJ2-3; D uncertain. V was trimmed by 6 bases and J by 2 bases, leaving 12 bases between them. The CDR3 covers 13 residues. The germline CDR1 and CDR2 sequences are SQVTM and ANQGSEA. CDR3: CSVTVRPTDTQYF. The CDR3 DNA reads TGCAGCGTGACGGTCAGGCCCACAGATACGCAGTATTTT.

The rearrangement uses TRBV6-5 and TRBJ1-4; D remains unclear. V was cut by 2 bases and J by 2 bases, with 12 bases left in between. The length of the CDR3 is 16 residues. Germline V gene lookup returns CDR1 MNHEY and CDR2 SVGAGI. The CDR3 loop reads CASSYAFGETNEKLFF. DNA for the CDR3: TGTGCCAGCAGTTACGCCTTCGGGGAGACTAATGAAAAACTGTTTTTT.

This clonotype was observed at least ten times. CDR3 coding DNA: TGTGCCAGCAGCTACTTAGACGGTGCGGAGACCCAGTACTTC. Translating it yields CASSYLDGAETQYF. The V call is TRBV5-6, the J call TRBJ2-5; D gene uncertain. The CDR3 has 14 amino acids. V dropped 3 bases and J dropped 5 bases, with 14 bases sitting between them. The germline CDR1 and CDR2 sequences are SGHDT and YYEEEE. The whole variable domain, remainder taken from reference TRBV5-6 and TRBJ2-5, is DAGVTQSPTHLIKTRGQQVTLRCSPKSGHDTVSWYQQALGQGPQFIFQYYEEEERQRGNFPDRFSGHQFPNYSSELNVNALLLGDSALYLCASSYLDGAETQYFGPGTRLLVL.

A note on this clonotype: A much larger clonotype is one base distant, so this may be a read error. This sequence joins TRBV28 and TRBJ2-7; the match to TRBD1 covers 7 bases. The CDR3 loop spans 13 amino acids. Germline loops: CDR1 MDHEN, CDR2 SYDVKM. The CDR3 loop is CASSLRSRGQPNF. The CDR3 DNA follows: TGTGCCAGCAGTTTAAGGTCTAGGGGACAGCCCAACTTC.

V is TRBV3-1 and J is TRBJ2-7, with D tentatively TRBD1 (5 bases). Trimming stripped 4 bases from V and 2 bases from J, with 18 bases between. The length of the CDR3 is 16 residues. Germline V CDR1 and CDR2: LGHDT, YNNKEL (reference sequence). The CDR3 sequence: CASSRATGIVTYEQYF. In DNA, the CDR3 is TGTGCCAGCAGCCGAGCAACAGGAATCGTAACCTACGAGCAGTACTTC.

This clonotype was seen a few times. The V and J genes are TRBV7-7 and TRBJ2-5; 8 bases are shared with TRBD1. Trimming at V came to 5 bases and at J to 7 bases, leaving 9 bases not matched to a gene. This CDR3 comprises 14 residues. CDR1 and CDR2 (germline): SSHAT, FNYEAQ (reference sequence). CDR3 in amino acids: CASSAGTGRTTQYF. DNA for the CDR3: TGTGCCAGCAGCGCCGGGACAGGAAGAACGACCCAGTACTTC.

About this clonotype: At one end the junction does not follow the germline gene, possibly because of a read error. This chain connects TRBV4-1 to TRBJ2-3, with no clear D. The germline gives CDR1 MGHRA, CDR2 YSYEKL. The CDR3 is made up of 13 amino acids. The CDR3 region has the DNA TGCGCCAGCAGCCAAGAGGCCGTGTCCATTAGGTGTTTT. Its translation: CASSQEAVSIRCF.

The chain combines TRBV10-3 with TRBJ2-2; D may be TRBD1 or TRBD2 (5 bases each). The V gene's germline CDR1 is ENHRY and CDR2 SYGVKD. The germline V and J ends were trimmed by 6 bases and 7 bases, with 9 bases remaining between them. This CDR3 region has 12 residues. As DNA, the CDR3 is TGTGCCATCAGCTGGGACCGCGGGGAGCTGTTTTTT. Amino acid sequence: CAISWDRGELFF.

At least ten counts were recorded for this clonotype. The chain has TRBV20-1 and TRBJ2-2; D may be TRBD1 (5 bases). Trimming stripped 6 bases from V and 0 bases from J, with 11 bases between. This CDR3 region has 14 residues. The germline V gene encodes CDR1 DFQATT and CDR2 SNEGSKA (reference sequence). The CDR3 spells CSAWGRTNTGELFF. CDR3 nucleotides: TGCAGTGCGTGGGGCAGGACGAACACCGGGGAGCTGTTTTTT.

This rearrangement joins TRBV28 to TRBJ2-7; D possibly uses TRBD1 or TRBD2 (5 bases each). The CDR3 contains 14 residues. V was trimmed by 6 bases and J by 5 bases, leaving 17 bases between them. Per the germline V gene, CDR1 is MDHEN and CDR2 is SYDVKM. The CDR3 protein is CASSQGPPGHEQYF. The DNA for the CDR3 is TGTGCCAGCAGCCAAGGGCCTCCGGGGCACGAGCAGTACTTC.

The chain joins TRBV24-1 to TRBJ2-1, with D possibly TRBD2 on 6 matching bases. Trimming took 0 bases from V and 8 from J, leaving 16 bases between them. Germline CDR1 reads KGHDR; CDR2 reads SFDVKD. The CDR3 covers 16 residues. This CDR3 is CATSDLGQGLWDEQFF. CDR3 DNA: TGTGCCACCAGTGATTTGGGGCAGGGACTTTGGGATGAGCAGTTCTTC.

This clonotype was counted a few times. The rearrangement uses TRBV25-1 and TRBJ2-1; D is perhaps TRBD2 (5 bases). Trimming pared 3 bases from V and 5 bases from J, leaving 14 bases between. CDR1 and CDR2 from the germline V gene are MGHDK and SYGVNS. CDR3 length equals 15 residues. CDR3 coding DNA: TGTGCCAGCAGTGATCCTGCTGGACTCGACAATGAGCAGTTCTTC. Its translation: CASSDPAGLDNEQFF.

Only a few counts were recorded for this clonotype. This chain links TRBV7-9 with TRBJ2-4; 7 bases are a match to TRBD1. The CDR3 length is 16 residues. The V segment lost 1 base and the J segment 4 bases; nucleotides outside the gene matches: 7. CDR1 and CDR2 from the germline V gene are SEHNR and FQNEAQ (reference sequence). The CDR3 nucleotides read TGTGCCAGCAGCTTAGAGGTGGGGACAGTAAAAAACATTCAGTACTTC. Its translation: CASSLEVGTVKNIQYF.

The chain employs TRBV7-9 and TRBJ2-7; 7 nucleotides align to TRBD1. V shed 4 bases, J shed 0 bases, and the junction held 3 bases outside the gene matches. The germline CDR1 and CDR2 sequences are SEHNR and FQNEAQ (reference sequence). The CDR3 length is 14 residues. The CDR3 DNA reads as TGTGCCAGCAGCTCCCGGGACAGCTCCTACGAGCAGTACTTC. Protein product: CASSSRDSSYEQYF.

This clonotype was picked up a small number of times. The V call is TRBV2, the J call TRBJ2-1, with a tentative D call TRBD2 (5 bases). Germline lookup yields CDR1 SNHLY and CDR2 FYNNEI. The CDR3 is 15 residues long. The germline V and J ends were trimmed by 8 bases and 0 bases, with 14 bases remaining between them. The CDR3 sequence is CASGFPGSSYNEQFF. CDR3 DNA: TGTGCCAGCGGCTTCCCGGGGAGCTCCTACAATGAGCAGTTCTTC.

The chain links TRBV20-1 to TRBJ2-3; D uncertain. Between the trimmed V and J ends, which lost 3 bases and 2 bases, there was a span of 15 bases. Germline CDR1 and CDR2: DFQATT and SNEGSKA (reference sequence). The CDR3 is 15 residues long. The CDR3 loop is CSASVELGITDTQYF. CDR3 DNA sequence: TGCAGTGCTAGTGTAGAGTTGGGGATCACAGATACGCAGTATTTT.

The chain couples TRBV25-1 to TRBJ2-7; D gene ambiguous. CDR1 and CDR2 (germline): MGHDK, SYGVNS. CDR3 length equals 13 residues. Trimming took off 3 bases at V and 2 bases at J, with 8 bases between the two ends. The CDR3 DNA is TGTGCCAGCAGTGATCTTAGCCCCTACGAGCAGTACTTC. Translation: CASSDLSPYEQYF.

This clonotype was seen more than once but under ten times. The rearrangement links TRBV12-3 or TRBV12-4 to TRBJ1-1, with D maybe TRBD1 (5 bases). CDR3 length equals 13 residues. Trimming stripped 5 bases from V and 4 bases from J, with 11 bases between. The CDR3 reads CASSVAGVTEAFF. The CDR3 nucleotides read TGTGCCAGCAGTGTCGCGGGGGTCACTGAAGCTTTCTTT.

In DNA, the CDR3 is TGTGCCAGCAGTTTAAGGGCAGGGGGCACCTACGAGCAGTACTTC. This translates into CASSLRAGGTYEQYF. The genes are TRBV27 and TRBJ2-7; 8 nucleotides agree with TRBD1. V lost 2 bases, J lost 2 bases, and 5 bases stayed unmatched. The germline gives CDR1 MNHEY, CDR2 SMNVEV (reference sequence). The CDR3 runs 15 residues.